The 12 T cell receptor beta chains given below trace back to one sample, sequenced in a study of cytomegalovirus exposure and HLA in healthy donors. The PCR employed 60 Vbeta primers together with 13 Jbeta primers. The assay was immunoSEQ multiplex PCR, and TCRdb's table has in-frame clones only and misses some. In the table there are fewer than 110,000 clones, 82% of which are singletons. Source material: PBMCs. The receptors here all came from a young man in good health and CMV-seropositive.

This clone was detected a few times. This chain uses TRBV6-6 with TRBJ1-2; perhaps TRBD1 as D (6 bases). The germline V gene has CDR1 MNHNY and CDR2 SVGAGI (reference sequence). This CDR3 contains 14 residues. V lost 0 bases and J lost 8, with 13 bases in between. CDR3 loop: CASSYSGPTGGYTF. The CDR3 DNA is TGTGCCAGCAGTTACTCGGGTCCTACAGGGGGCTACACCTTC.

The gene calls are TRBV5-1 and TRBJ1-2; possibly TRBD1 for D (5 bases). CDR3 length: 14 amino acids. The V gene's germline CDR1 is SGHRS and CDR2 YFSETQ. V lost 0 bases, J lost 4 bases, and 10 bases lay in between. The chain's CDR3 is CASSLAQGTYGYTF. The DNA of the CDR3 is TGCGCCAGCAGCTTGGCTCAGGGAACCTATGGCTACACCTTC.

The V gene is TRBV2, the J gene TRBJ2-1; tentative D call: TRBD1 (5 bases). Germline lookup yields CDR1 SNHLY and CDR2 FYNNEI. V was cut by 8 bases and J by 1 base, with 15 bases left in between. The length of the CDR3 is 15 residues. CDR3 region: CASWGSVLSYNEQFF. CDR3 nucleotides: TGTGCCAGCTGGGGCTCTGTTTTGTCCTACAATGAGCAGTTCTTC.

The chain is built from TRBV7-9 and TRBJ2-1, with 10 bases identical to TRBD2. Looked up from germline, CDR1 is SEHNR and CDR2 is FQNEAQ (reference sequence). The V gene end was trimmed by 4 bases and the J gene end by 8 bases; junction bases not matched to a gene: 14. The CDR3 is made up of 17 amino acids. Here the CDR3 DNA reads TGTGCCAGCAGCTCCTGGAGGAGTAGCGGGGGGCGGGATGAGCAGTTCTTC. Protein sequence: CASSSWRSSGGRDEQFF. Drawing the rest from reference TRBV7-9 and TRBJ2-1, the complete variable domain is DTGVSQNPRHKITKRGQNVTFRCDPISEHNRLYWYRQTLGQGPEFLTYFQNEAQLEKSRLLSDRFSAERPKGSFSTLEIQRTEQGDSAMYLCASSSWRSSGGRDEQFFGPGTRLTVL.

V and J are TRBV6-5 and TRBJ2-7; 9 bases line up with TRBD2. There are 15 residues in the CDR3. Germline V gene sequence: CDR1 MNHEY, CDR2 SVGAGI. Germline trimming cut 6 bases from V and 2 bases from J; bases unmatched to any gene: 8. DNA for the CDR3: TGTGCCAGCAGGGACCTAGCGGGGACACCCTACGAGCAGTACTTC. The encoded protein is CASRDLAGTPYEQYF.

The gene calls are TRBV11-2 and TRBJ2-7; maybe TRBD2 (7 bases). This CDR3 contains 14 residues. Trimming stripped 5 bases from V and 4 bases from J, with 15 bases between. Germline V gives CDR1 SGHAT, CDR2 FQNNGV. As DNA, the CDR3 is TGTGCCAGCAGCCCGGGGGGCCCGTCGTACGAGCAGTACTTC. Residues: CASSPGGPSYEQYF.

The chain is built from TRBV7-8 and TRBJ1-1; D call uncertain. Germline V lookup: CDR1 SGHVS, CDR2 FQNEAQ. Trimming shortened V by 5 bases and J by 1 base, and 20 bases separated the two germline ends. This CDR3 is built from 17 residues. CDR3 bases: TGTGCCAGCAGCATCTCCTGGGTGGGTCGGGAGAACACTGAAGCTTTCTTT. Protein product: CASSISWVGRENTEAFF.

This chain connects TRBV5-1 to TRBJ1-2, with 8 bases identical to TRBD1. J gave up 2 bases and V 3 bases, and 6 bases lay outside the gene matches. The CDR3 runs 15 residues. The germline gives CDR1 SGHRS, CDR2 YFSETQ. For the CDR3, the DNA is TGCGCCAGCAGCTATGTGGACAGGGCAAACTATGGCTACACCTTC. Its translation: CASSYVDRANYGYTF.

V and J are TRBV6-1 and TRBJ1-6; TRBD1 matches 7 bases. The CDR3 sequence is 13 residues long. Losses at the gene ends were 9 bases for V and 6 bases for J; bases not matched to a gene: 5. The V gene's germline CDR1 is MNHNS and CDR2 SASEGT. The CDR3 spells CASKTGINSPLHF. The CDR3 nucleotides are TGTGCCAGTAAGACAGGGATTAATTCACCCCTCCACTTT.

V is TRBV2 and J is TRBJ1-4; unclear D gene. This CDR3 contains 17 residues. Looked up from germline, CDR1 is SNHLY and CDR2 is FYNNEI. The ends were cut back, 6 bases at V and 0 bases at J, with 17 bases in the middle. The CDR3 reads CASSRLEDHATNEKLFF. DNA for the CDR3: TGTGCCAGCAGCCGCTTGGAGGATCATGCAACTAATGAAAAACTGTTTTTT.

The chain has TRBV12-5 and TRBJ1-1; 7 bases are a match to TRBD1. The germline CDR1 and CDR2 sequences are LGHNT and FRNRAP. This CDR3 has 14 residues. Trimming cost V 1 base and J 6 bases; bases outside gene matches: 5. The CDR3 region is CASGLETGIPEAFF. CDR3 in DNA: TGTGCTAGTGGTTTGGAGACAGGGATCCCTGAAGCTTTCTTT.

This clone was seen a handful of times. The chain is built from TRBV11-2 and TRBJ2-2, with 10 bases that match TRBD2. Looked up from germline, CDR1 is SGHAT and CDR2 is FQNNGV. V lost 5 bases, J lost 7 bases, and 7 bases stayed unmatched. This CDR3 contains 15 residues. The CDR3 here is CASSPNSGGLGELFF. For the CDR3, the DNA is TGTGCCAGCAGCCCCAATAGCGGGGGGCTCGGGGAGCTGTTTTTT.